This paragraph covers one TCR beta chain sequence. The data originate from a study of shared clonotypes between healthy human individuals. Clones were read by immunoSEQ multiplex PCR, and TCRdb kept only the in-frame ones, dropping some. The table records 850,000 to 1,200,000 clones, 75% of them present only once. Per germline, CDR1 SNHLY and CDR2 FYNNEI. This CDR3 comprises 16 residues. V gave up 2 bases and J gave up 2 bases, with 15 bases separating them. The sequencing input was memory CD4+ T cells sorted from blood. Subset reported: CD45RA-negative fraction. This sequence joins TRBV2 and TRBJ1-2, with D unresolved. The sequence was collected from a man younger than 35 in good health. The CDR3 is CASSEPVRVQNYGYTF. As DNA, the CDR3 is TGTGCCAGCAGTGAACCTGTAAGGGTTCAGAACTATGGCTACACCTTC.